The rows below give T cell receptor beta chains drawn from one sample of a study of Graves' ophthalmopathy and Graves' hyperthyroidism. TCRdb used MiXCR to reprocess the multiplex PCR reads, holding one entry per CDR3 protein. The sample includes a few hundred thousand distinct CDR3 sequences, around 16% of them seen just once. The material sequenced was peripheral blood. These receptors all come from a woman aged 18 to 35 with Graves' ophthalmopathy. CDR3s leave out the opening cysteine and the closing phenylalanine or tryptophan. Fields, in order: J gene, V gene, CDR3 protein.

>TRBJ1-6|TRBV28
ASSFDRRSHSPLH
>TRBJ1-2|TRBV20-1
SARVGGYGYT
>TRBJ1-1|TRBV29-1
SAAGGAGASRDTEAF
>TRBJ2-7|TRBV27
ASSIGHSSYEQY
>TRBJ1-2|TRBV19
ASSTAATIGYT
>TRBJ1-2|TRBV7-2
ASSLGIYGYT
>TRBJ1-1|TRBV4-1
ASSQDNSFEAF
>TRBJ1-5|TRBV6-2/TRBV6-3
ASSSQNPFEGQPQH
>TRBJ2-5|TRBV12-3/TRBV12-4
ASSSSSGGASETQY
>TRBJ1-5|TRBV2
ASSSRGGLQPQH
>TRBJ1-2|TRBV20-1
SPSGGGSYGYT
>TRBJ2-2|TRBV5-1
ASSLSGDRNTGELF
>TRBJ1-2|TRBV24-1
ATSDLFTAKGYT
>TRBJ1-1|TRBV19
AATPGDRLETF
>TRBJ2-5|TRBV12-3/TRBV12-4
ASRSSGNRETQY
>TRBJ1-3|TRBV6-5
ASSFGQGSWDTIY
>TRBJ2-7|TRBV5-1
ASSLEGGQMGQY
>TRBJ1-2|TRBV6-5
ASSSGTGDGYT
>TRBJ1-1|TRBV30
AWSSLGTEAF
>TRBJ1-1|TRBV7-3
ASSLSRDTEAF
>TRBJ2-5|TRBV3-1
ASSQEVGVEAENQGTQY
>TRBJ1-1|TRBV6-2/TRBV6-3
ASSYRSPGQGSRDTEAF
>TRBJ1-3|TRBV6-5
ASSYRSRDGSGNTIY
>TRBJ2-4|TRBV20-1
SARDRMLSKNIQY
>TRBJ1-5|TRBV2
ASSDRVISNQPQH
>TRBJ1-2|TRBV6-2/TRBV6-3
ASSLGYLYGYT
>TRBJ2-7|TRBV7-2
ASSLRALGLDSYEQY
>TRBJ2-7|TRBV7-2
ASSLVAGVLSYEQY
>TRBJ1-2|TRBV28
ASSPPGFYGYT
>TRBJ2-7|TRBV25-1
ASSGGPRDSHDEQY
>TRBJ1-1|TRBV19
ASSIKAGRNTEAF
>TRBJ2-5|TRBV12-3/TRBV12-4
ASRPNSGTSGEETQY
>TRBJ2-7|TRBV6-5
ASSLFFDGDRADEQY
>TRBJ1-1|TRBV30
AWRGQGRPEAF
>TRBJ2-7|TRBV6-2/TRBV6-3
ASRWLREADYEQY
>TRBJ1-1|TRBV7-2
ASRLYSGAAF
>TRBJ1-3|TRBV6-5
ASSYLGAGNTIY
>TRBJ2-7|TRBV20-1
SASKNGDSTYEQY
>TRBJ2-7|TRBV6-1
ASRVGQAGYEQY
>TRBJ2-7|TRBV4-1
ASSRTSERTNYEQY
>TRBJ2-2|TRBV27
ATSGREKLVTGELF
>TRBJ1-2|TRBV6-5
ASSYDGTGVYGYT
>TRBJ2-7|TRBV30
ALLAGGLYEQY
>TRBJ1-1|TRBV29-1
SVERGLDTEAF
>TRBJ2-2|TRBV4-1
ASSHPASSGELF
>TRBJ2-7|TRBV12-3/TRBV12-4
ASSSNRGWNEQY
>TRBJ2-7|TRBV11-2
ASSPGTVLSLPYEQY
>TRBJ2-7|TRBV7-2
ASSLAGTGSDEQY
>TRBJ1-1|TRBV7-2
ASSIGHSTEAF
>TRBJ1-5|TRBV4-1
ASSPGTEGQGPQH
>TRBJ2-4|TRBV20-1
SASATSGTDIQY
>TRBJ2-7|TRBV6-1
ASSGPGTSTHEQY
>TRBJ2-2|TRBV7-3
ASSPGLAGAGTGELF
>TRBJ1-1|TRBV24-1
ATSDLMGEAF